The 13 T cell receptor beta chains below were found in one sample sequenced in a study of T-cell memory formation after mild COVID-19 (dated by TCRdb to 2020 to 2023). The protocol used for the library was 5' RACE. Reads for this sample came from an Illumina NovaSeq 6000. TCRdb ran its own pipeline on the public reads, namely fastp trimming at Q25 and MiXCR clone calling, and kept in-frame beta chains. Every entry covers one CDR3 protein and lists the most common genes and DNA from its rows. In all, the sample holds about 320,000 distinct CDR3 sequences, and roughly an eighth of those were seen once. The ten largest clones capture about 21% of the sample. The sample consisted of PBMCs or a T cell subset sorted from them (not recorded which). The origin of the receptors is a man between 18 and 35 years old who had mild COVID-19 (a few samples of this study predate the infection). The sample titles of this study are shuffled in the database, so cell type and time point are left out; the donor was told from shared clones.

In this sample, this clonotype turned up many times. Here the CDR3 DNA reads TGTGCCAGCAGCTGGGAGACCCAGTACTTC. It yields the protein CASSWETQYF. The chain links TRBV7-9 to TRBJ2-5; no reliable D call. The CDR3 runs 10 residues. The germline CDR1 and CDR2 sequences are SEHNR and FQNEAQ (reference sequence). Trimming cost V 4 bases and J 5 bases, with 2 bases left between them.

This clonotype was found a few times. This chain joins TRBV29-1 and TRBJ2-1; a possible D gene is TRBD1 (5 bases). Trimming stripped 2 bases from V and 9 bases from J, with 8 bases between. The V gene's germline CDR1 is SQVTM and CDR2 ANQGSEA. This CDR3 has 11 amino acids. The CDR3 loop is CSVEQGSEQFF. The DNA for the CDR3 is TGCAGCGTTGAACAGGGTAGTGAGCAGTTCTTC.

This clonotype appeared a few times. The genes are TRBV12-3 or TRBV12-4 and TRBJ2-3; D perhaps matches TRBD2 (6 bases). V gave up 6 bases and J gave up 2 bases, with 18 bases separating them. The CDR3 sequence is 16 residues long. CDR3 region: CASRRLGGSDTDTQYF. The CDR3 DNA reads as TGTGCCAGCAGAAGACTTGGAGGGAGCGACACAGATACGCAGTATTTT.

This clonotype occurred many times. This chain links TRBV5-6 with TRBJ1-1; TRBD1 matches 7 bases. The CDR3 is 16 amino acids. Germline lookup yields CDR1 SGHDT and CDR2 YYEEEE. The junction had 12 bases not matched to a gene; V was cut back by 4 bases and J by 3 bases. In DNA form, the CDR3 reads TGTGCCAGCAGCCCCGACGGGGGCACAGGGGACACTGAAGCTTTCTTT. Translating it yields CASSPDGGTGDTEAFF.

The chain links TRBV12-3 or TRBV12-4 to TRBJ2-2; D unclear. The germline V and J ends were trimmed by 8 bases and 2 bases, with 15 bases remaining between them. The CDR3 spans 15 residues. This CDR3 reads CASPPGASNTGELFF. The CDR3 DNA follows: TGTGCCAGCCCACCAGGCGCCTCCAACACCGGGGAGCTGTTTTTT.

At least ten counts were recorded for this clonotype. This sequence joins TRBV5-1 and TRBJ2-7, with D possibly TRBD2 on 6 matching bases. This CDR3 region has 15 residues. The V gene lost 4 bases and the J gene lost 4 bases, with 18 bases spanning the gap. Germline V gene sequence: CDR1 SGHRS, CDR2 YFSETQ. The CDR3 reads CASSPTPNSGYEQYV. The CDR3 nucleotides are TGCGCCAGCAGCCCTACCCCAAATAGCGGATACGAGCAGTACGTC.

The chain couples TRBV2 to TRBJ1-2; 11 bases are shared with TRBD1. Germline values: CDR1 SNHLY, CDR2 FYNNEI. This CDR3 has 13 amino acids. V lost 6 bases to trimming and J lost 5 bases; unmatched junction nucleotides: 2. The CDR3 loop reads CASRGDRGYGYTF. DNA for the CDR3: TGTGCCAGCAGAGGGGACAGGGGGTATGGCTACACCTTC.

The chain recombines TRBV5-1 with TRBJ1-1; D call uncertain. The V gene lost 6 bases and the J gene lost 1 base, with 19 bases spanning the gap. The CDR3 spans 16 residues. Germline V gene data show CDR1 as SGHRS and CDR2 as YFSETQ. The CDR3 bases are TGCGCCAGCAACTTAGTCCTCAGGAGTAGGAACACTGAAGCTTTCTTT. Translated, it gives CASNLVLRSRNTEAFF.

Ten or more counts support this clonotype. The V call is TRBV27, the J call TRBJ2-3; TRBD2 aligns across 10 bases. Germline V gene lookup returns CDR1 MNHEY and CDR2 SMNVEV (reference sequence). J lost 5 bases, V lost 4 bases, and 15 bases had no gene match. The CDR3 is 18 amino acids. The CDR3 reads CASSYHRLAGARGDTQYF. DNA of the CDR3: TGTGCCAGCAGTTACCATCGGCTAGCGGGGGCCCGCGGAGATACGCAGTATTTT.

This clonotype was found a few times. The chain uses TRBV3-1 and TRBJ2-1; D gene uncertain. Germline CDR1 and CDR2: LGHDT and YNNKEL (reference sequence). The CDR3 contains 15 residues. V shed 4 bases and J shed 4 bases, with 14 bases lying between them. This CDR3 reads CASSPKGRLYNEQFF. CDR3 DNA: TGTGCCAGCAGCCCCAAGGGTAGACTTTACAATGAGCAGTTCTTC.

This clonotype has just a few counts. The chain combines TRBV4-1 with TRBJ1-1, with D possibly matching TRBD1 (5 bases). Trimming shortened V by 4 bases and J by 3 bases, and 6 bases separated the two germline ends. The V gene's germline CDR1 is MGHRA and CDR2 YSYEKL. The CDR3 runs to 12 residues. The CDR3 loop is CASSRGDTEAFF. The DNA for the CDR3 is TGCGCCAGCAGCCGAGGGGACACTGAAGCTTTCTTT.

This clonotype was seen repeatedly, ten times or more. This rearrangement joins TRBV4-2 to TRBJ2-5; possible D gene TRBD2, 5 bases. V gave up 1 base and J gave up 4 bases, with 7 bases separating them. The length of the CDR3 is 13 residues. Per germline, CDR1 LGHNA and CDR2 YNFKEQ. The CDR3 bases are TGTGCCAGCAGCCAAGCGGCGGGAGAGACCCAGTACTTC. Encoded protein: CASSQAAGETQYF.

This chain links TRBV6-5 with TRBJ2-3; 10 nucleotides align to TRBD2. Germline CDR1 MNHEY, CDR2 SVGAGI. CDR3 length: 15 amino acids. V lost 4 bases to trimming and J lost 8 bases; unmatched junction nucleotides: 9. As DNA, the CDR3 is TGTGCCAGCAGTTCCGCGGGTAGCGGGGGGCCTACGCAGTATTTT. The encoded protein is CASSSAGSGGPTQYF.